This T cell receptor beta chain originates from a study of blood T cells in healthy people across ages. Study context: Template switching recovered approximately one barcoded beta molecule for every two T cells.

The CDR3 covers 16 residues. Per germline, CDR1 SGDLS and CDR2 YYNGEE. V was pared by 0 bases and J by 2 bases, with 8 bases of the junction left unmatched. Regarding the study as a whole: The recorded TCR beta diversity per million T cells decreased in a roughly linear manner with age. Long-lived donors exceeded aged donors in naive CD4+ cells and diversity.

This clonotype was detected only a few times. Its antigen is not identified. For the second PCR, which ran for 7 to 11 cycles, a sample-barcoded 5' primer and a J-beta primer mix were used. Researchers report that each sample yielded at least 2.5 million CDR3-containing paired-end reads. TCRdb itself ran the 5' RACE reads through MiXCR, one entry per CDR3 protein. The table lists roughly 1,700,000 distinct CDR3 sequences, about 28% of them singletons. Sequenced: blood. The receptor comes from a woman aged 30 to 39 in good health. V is TRBV9 and J is TRBJ2-7, with TRBD2 identical over 7 bases. The CDR3, as DNA: TGTGCCAGCAGCGTAGGAGTAAGCGGGGCTCCCTACGAGCAGTACTTC. Protein sequence: CASSVGVSGAPYEQYF.